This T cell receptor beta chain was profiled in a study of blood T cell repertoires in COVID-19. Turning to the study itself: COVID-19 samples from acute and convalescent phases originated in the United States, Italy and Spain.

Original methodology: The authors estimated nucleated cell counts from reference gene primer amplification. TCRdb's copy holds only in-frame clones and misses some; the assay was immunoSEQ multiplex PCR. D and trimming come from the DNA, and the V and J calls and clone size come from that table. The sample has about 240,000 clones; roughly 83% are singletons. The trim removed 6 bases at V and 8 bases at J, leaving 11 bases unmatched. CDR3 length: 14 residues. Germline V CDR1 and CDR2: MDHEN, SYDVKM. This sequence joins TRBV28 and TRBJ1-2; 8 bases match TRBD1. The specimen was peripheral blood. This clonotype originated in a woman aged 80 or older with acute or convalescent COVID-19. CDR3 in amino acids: CASSWTGRTEGYTF. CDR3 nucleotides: TGTGCCAGCAGCTGGACAGGGAGAACGGAGGGCTACACCTTC.